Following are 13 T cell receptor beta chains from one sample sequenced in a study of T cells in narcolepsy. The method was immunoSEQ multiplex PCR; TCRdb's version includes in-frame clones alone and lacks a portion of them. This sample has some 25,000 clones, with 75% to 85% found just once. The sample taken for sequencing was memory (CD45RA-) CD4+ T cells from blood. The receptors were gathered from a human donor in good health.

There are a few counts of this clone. The CDR3 region has the DNA TGTGCCAGCAGCTTAGAAGGGGGCCGAAAGCCCCAGCATTTT. Protein product: CASSLEGGRKPQHF. The rearrangement links TRBV7-9 to TRBJ1-5; 7 bases are a match to TRBD1. The ends lost 1 base at V and 8 bases at J; junction bases unmatched: 5. Germline CDR1 SEHNR, CDR2 FQNEAQ (reference sequence). The CDR3 spans 14 residues. Complete variable domain (other parts from reference TRBV7-9 and TRBJ1-5): DTGVSQNPRHKITKRGQNVTFRCDPISEHNRLYWYRQTLGQGPEFLTYFQNEAQLEKSRLLSDRFSAERPKGSFSTLEIQRTEQGDSAMYLCASSLEGGRKPQHFGDGTRLSIL.

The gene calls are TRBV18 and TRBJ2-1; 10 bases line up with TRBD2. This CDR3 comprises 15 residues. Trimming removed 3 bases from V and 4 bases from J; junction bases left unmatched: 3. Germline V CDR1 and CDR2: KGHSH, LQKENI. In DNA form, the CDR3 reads TGTGCCAGCTCACCGGGTAGCGGGAGGTACAATGAGCAGTTCTTC. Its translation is CASSPGSGRYNEQFF. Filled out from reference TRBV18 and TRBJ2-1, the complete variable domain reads NAGVMQNPRHLVRRRGQEARLRCSPMKGHSHVYWYRQLPEEGLKFMVYLQKENIIDESGMPKERFSAEFPKEGPSILRIQQVVRGDSAAYFCASSPGSGRYNEQFFGPGTRLTVL.

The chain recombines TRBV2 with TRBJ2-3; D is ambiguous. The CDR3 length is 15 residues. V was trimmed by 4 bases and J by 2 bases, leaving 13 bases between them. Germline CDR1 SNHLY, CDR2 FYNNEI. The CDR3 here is CASSAGPVPTDTQYF. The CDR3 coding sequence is TGTGCCAGCAGTGCCGGCCCCGTTCCCACAGATACGCAGTATTTT.

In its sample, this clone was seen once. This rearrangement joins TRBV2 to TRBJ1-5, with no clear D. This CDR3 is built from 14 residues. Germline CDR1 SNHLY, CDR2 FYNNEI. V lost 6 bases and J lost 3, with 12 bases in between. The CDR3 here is CASRFQTSNQPQHF. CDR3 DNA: TGTGCCAGCAGGTTCCAAACTTCCAATCAGCCCCAGCATTTT.

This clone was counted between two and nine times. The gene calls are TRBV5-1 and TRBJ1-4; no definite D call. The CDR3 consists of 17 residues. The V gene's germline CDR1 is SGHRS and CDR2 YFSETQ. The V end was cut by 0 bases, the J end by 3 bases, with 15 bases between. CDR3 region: CASSLGAAPAANEKLFF. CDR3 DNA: TGCGCCAGCAGCTTGGGGGCAGCTCCGGCTGCTAATGAAAAACTGTTTTTT.

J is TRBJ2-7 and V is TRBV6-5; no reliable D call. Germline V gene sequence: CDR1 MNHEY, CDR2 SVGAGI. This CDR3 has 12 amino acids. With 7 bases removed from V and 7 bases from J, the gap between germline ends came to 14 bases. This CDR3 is CASTQTLREQYF. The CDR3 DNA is TGTGCCAGCACCCAGACCCTTAGGGAGCAGTACTTC.

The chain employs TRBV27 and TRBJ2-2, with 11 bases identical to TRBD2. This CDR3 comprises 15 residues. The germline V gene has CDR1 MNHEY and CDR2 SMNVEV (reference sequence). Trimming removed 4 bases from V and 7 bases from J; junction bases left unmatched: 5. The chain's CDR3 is CASSSLAGAIGELFF. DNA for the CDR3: TGTGCCAGCAGTTCACTAGCGGGAGCAATCGGGGAGCTGTTTTTT.

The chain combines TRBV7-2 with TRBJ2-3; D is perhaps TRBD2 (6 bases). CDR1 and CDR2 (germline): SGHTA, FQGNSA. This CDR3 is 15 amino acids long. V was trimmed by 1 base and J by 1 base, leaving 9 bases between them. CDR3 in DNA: TGTGCCAGCAGCTTAGACGGGAGTGGCACAGATACGCAGTATTTT. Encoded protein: CASSLDGSGTDTQYF.

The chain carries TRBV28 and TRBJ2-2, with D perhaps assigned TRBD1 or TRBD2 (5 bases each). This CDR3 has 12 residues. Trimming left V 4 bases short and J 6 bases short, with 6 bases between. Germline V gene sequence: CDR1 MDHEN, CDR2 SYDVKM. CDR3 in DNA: TGTGCCAGCAGTTGGGACGCCGGGGAGCTGTTTTTT. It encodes CASSWDAGELFF.

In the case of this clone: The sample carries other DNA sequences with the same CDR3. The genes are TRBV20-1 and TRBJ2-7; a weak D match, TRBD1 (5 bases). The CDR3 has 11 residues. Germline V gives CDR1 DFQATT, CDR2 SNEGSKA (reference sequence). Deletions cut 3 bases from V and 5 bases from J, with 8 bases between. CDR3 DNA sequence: TGCAGTGCTAGGGGGCTCGACGAGCAGTACTTC. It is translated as CSARGLDEQYF.

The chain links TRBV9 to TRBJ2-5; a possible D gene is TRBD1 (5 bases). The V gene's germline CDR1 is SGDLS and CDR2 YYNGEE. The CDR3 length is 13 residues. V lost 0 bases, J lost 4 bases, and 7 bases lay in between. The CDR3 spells CASSVVGLETQYF. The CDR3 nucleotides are TGTGCCAGCAGCGTAGTGGGGCTAGAGACCCAGTACTTC.

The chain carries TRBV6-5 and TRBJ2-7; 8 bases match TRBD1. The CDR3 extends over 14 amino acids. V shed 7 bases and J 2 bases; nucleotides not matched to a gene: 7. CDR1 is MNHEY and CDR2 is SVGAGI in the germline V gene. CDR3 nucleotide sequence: TGTGCCAGCATTTCCGGGACAGGAGCCTACGAGCAGTACTTC. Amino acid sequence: CASISGTGAYEQYF.

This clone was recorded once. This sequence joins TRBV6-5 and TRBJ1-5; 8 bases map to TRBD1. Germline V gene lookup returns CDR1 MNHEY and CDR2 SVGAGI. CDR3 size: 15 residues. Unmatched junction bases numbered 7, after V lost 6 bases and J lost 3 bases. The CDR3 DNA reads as TGTGCCAGCAGCCTGGGACAGGCCAACAATCAGCCCCAGCATTTT. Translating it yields CASSLGQANNQPQHF.